This paragraph covers one TCR beta chain sequence. The ends were cut back, 5 bases at V and 0 bases at J, with 11 bases in the middle. The CDR3 is 15 residues long. Germline loops: CDR1 SEHNR, CDR2 FQNEAQ (reference sequence). The sample is drawn from a study of blood T cell repertoires in COVID-19. Study context: Researchers got acute and convalescent COVID-19 samples from the United States, Italy and Spain.

Original methodology: Scientists estimated how many nucleated cells there were by amplifying reference gene primers. Some clones are missing from TCRdb's copy, which holds only in-frame ones; the method was immunoSEQ multiplex PCR. V, J and clone size derive from that table, while D and trimming were established from the DNA sequence. The table includes a few hundred thousand clones, roughly four fifths detected once. The sequencing sample was made of peripheral blood. This clonotype was sampled from a person aged 65-85 years with COVID-19, enrolled during active disease. This rearrangement joins TRBV7-9 to TRBJ1-3, with D possibly TRBD1 on 5 matching bases. The CDR3 spells CASSRTPSSGNTIYF. As DNA, the CDR3 is TGTGCCAGCAGCCGGACACCGAGCTCTGGAAACACCATATATTTT.